The entry that follows covers one TCR beta chain sequence. TCRdb processed the 5' RACE reads anew with MiXCR; each CDR3 protein has one entry. This table holds about 260,000 distinct CDR3 sequences, around 20% found once. These data come from a study of CD8 T cells in ankylosing spondylitis. The CDR3 consists of 16 residues. Per the germline V gene, CDR1 is LGHDT and CDR2 is YNNKEL (reference sequence). V was shortened by 0 bases and J by 0 bases, with 9 bases between the two germline ends. This TCR came from a male donor with ankylosing spondylitis or in good health (not recorded which). The V gene is TRBV3-1, the J gene TRBJ2-4; D remains ambiguous. Sequenced material: blood, either unsorted or a sorted T cell fraction (not recorded which). The CDR3 DNA reads TGTGCCAGCAGCCAAGATTCCGGATTAGCCAAAAACATTCAGTACTTC. Its protein product is CASSQDSGLAKNIQYF.